Below are 22 T cell receptor beta chains sequenced from a single sample in a study of blood T cell repertoires in COVID-19. The method was immunoSEQ multiplex PCR; TCRdb's version includes in-frame clones alone and lacks a portion of them. Altogether hundreds of thousands of clones are present, 65% to 90% being singletons, with the ten largest covering roughly 5%. The sequenced sample consisted of peripheral blood. The receptors originated from a man aged 50-60 years with active or convalescent COVID-19.

The gene calls are TRBV5-4 and TRBJ1-1; 9 positions match TRBD1. The CDR3 runs 15 residues. Trimming at V came to 0 bases and at J to 0 bases, leaving 0 bases not matched to a gene. Germline CDR1 SGHNT, CDR2 YYREEE (reference sequence). CDR3 sequence reads: CASSLGQGVNTEAFF. The CDR3 DNA sequence: TGTGCCAGCAGCTTGGGACAGGGGGTGAACACTGAAGCTTTCTTT.

This clone was seen a handful of times. The chain has TRBV5-6 and TRBJ1-3; a weak D match, TRBD1 (6 bases). Trimming removed 3 bases from V and 0 bases from J, with 16 bases in between. This CDR3 region has 17 residues. The germline gives CDR1 SGHDT, CDR2 YYEEEE. The CDR3: CASSSRGGRFSGNTIYF. The CDR3 DNA sequence: TGTGCCAGCAGCTCCCGGGGGGGCCGCTTCTCTGGAAACACCATATATTTT.

The rearrangement links TRBV18 to TRBJ2-2, with D possibly TRBD2 on 6 matching bases. The CDR3 runs to 16 residues. With 6 bases removed from V and 4 bases from J, the gap between germline ends came to 18 bases. Germline lookup yields CDR1 KGHSH and CDR2 LQKENI. The CDR3 protein is CASSRSGRASTGELFF. As DNA, the CDR3 is TGTGCCAGCTCTCGTAGCGGAAGGGCTAGCACCGGGGAGCTGTTTTTT.

The gene calls are TRBV9 and TRBJ1-1; TRBD1 aligns across 7 bases. CDR3 length: 15 amino acids. Trimming took 2 bases from V and 0 from J; bases not matched to a gene: 4. Germline V gene sequence: CDR1 SGDLS, CDR2 YYNGEE. CDR3 DNA: TGTGCCAGCAGCGTCCAGACAGGGCTGAACACTGAAGCTTTCTTT. As protein: CASSVQTGLNTEAFF.

This chain uses TRBV10-1 with TRBJ1-6, with a possible D match to TRBD1 (5 bases). The CDR3 has 14 residues. Germline V gives CDR1 WNHNN, CDR2 SYGVQD (reference sequence). Trimming pared 6 bases from V and 7 bases from J, leaving 13 bases between. CDR3 sequence reads: CASSQGIENSPLHF. CDR3 in DNA: TGCGCCAGCAGCCAGGGCATTGAGAATTCACCCCTCCACTTT.

The chain links TRBV27 to TRBJ1-2, with TRBD1 matching 7 bases. The CDR3 contains 18 residues. Trimming cost V 5 bases and J 1 base; bases outside gene matches: 16. Germline V gene sequence: CDR1 MNHEY, CDR2 SMNVEV (reference sequence). The CDR3 region is CASSRQGGYGNLNYGYTF. In DNA form, the CDR3 reads TGTGCCAGCAGTCGACAGGGTGGTTATGGGAATCTTAACTATGGCTACACCTTC.

This sequence joins TRBV12-3 or TRBV12-4 and TRBJ2-1; D not certain. Trimming took 3 bases from V and 6 from J, leaving 3 bases between them. This CDR3 spans 11 amino acids. The CDR3 nucleotides read TGTGCCAGCAGTTTCGTCAATGAGCAGTTCTTC. This gives the protein CASSFVNEQFF.

The rearrangement joins TRBV7-2 to TRBJ2-5; TRBD1 is a possible D gene (8 bases). Trimming took off 0 bases at V and 1 base at J, with 24 bases between the two ends. This CDR3 has 20 residues. Germline V gene data show CDR1 as SGHTA and CDR2 as FQGNSA. CDR3 sequence reads: CASSLAPGRTGRALQETQYF. CDR3 DNA sequence: TGTGCCAGCAGCTTAGCCCCAGGGAGGACAGGGAGGGCCCTCCAAGAGACCCAGTACTTC.

The genes are TRBV5-1 and TRBJ2-7; weak D call: TRBD2 (5 bases). The CDR3 consists of 12 residues. V gave up 5 bases and J gave up 5 bases, with 11 bases separating them. In germline, CDR1 is SGHRS, CDR2 YFSETQ. The CDR3 reads CASRSTGDEQYF. As DNA, the CDR3 is TGCGCCAGCAGATCAACCGGGGACGAGCAGTACTTC.

This clone was found a few times. This sample also contains other DNA sequences that code for the same CDR3. This chain uses TRBV20-1 with TRBJ2-7, with D possibly matching TRBD2 (5 bases). The CDR3 is 11 residues long. CDR1 and CDR2 (germline): DFQATT, SNEGSKA (reference sequence). Trimming left V 3 bases short and J 5 bases short, with 8 bases between. As DNA, the CDR3 is TGCAGTGCTAGTCTGGGAGACGAGCAGTACTTC. Translated, it gives CSASLGDEQYF.

The CDR3 loop is CASGESGSTDTQYF. In nucleotides, the CDR3 is TGTGCCAGCGGAGAAAGCGGGAGCACAGATACGCAGTATTTT. V gene TRBV9 combines with J gene TRBJ2-3; the D gene is possibly TRBD2 (6 bases). Germline V CDR1 and CDR2: SGDLS, YYNGEE. The CDR3 runs to 14 residues. V lost 7 bases to trimming and J lost 0 bases, with 12 bases between them.

This sequence joins TRBV19 and TRBJ2-1; 9 bases match TRBD2. Germline V gene data show CDR1 as LNHDA and CDR2 as SQIVND (reference sequence). J was trimmed by 9 bases and V by 2 bases; bases with no gene match: 8. The CDR3 spans 15 residues. CDR3 residues: CASSITGLANREQFF. CDR3 nucleotide sequence: TGTGCCAGTAGTATAACGGGACTAGCCAACCGTGAGCAGTTCTTC.

This clone has only one observation. The chain is built from TRBV21-1 and TRBJ2-7; the D call of TRBD1 is as the table states it, not checked on the DNA. TRBV21-1 is listed as a pseudogene. CDR3 length: 15 amino acids. The CDR3 DNA reads as TGTGCCAGCAGCGGACCCGGGACAGGGGGCTACGAGCAGTACTTC. Amino acid sequence: CASSGPGTGGYEQYF.

The chain has TRBV7-9 and TRBJ1-5; D is possibly TRBD1 (5 bases). CDR3 length equals 17 residues. Between the trimmed V and J ends, which lost 1 base and 0 bases, there was a span of 13 bases. Germline CDR1 reads SEHNR; CDR2 reads FQNEAQ (reference sequence). The chain's CDR3 is CASSLGAGKYSNQPQHF. For the CDR3, the DNA is TGTGCCAGCAGCTTAGGGGCAGGGAAATATAGCAATCAGCCCCAGCATTTT.

The chain uses TRBV9 and TRBJ1-2, with 8 positions matching TRBD1. V trimming: 2 bases; J trimming: 2 bases; junction bases outside the gene matches: 5. From germline, CDR1 is SGDLS and CDR2 YYNGEE. The CDR3 length is 15 residues. The CDR3 region has the DNA TGTGCCAGCAGCGTTACAGGGGGAGGGAACTATGGCTACACCTTC. This translates into CASSVTGGGNYGYTF.

Notes on this clone: Other nucleotide sequences from this sample produce the same CDR3. This chain joins TRBV6-2 or TRBV6-3 and TRBJ2-7; perhaps TRBD2 as D (5 bases). This CDR3 is built from 15 residues. Trimming left V 0 bases short and J 6 bases short, with 15 bases between. CDR1 and CDR2 from the germline V gene are MNHEY and SVGEGT. In DNA, the CDR3 is TGTGCCAGCAGTTACTCCTTGGCGGGCAGTAGCGAGCAGTACTTC. This encodes CASSYSLAGSSEQYF.

Notes on this clone: Because the CDR3's place on the DNA is in doubt, the DNA is left out and the CDR3 is given as listed by TCRdb. The chain recombines TRBV21-1 with TRBJ1-2; TRBD1, the D gene given by the table, was not confirmed from the DNA. TRBV21-1 is shown as a pseudogene. The CDR3 is 16 amino acids in total, end residues counted. CDR3 in amino acids: CASSKWATGANYGYTF.

In nucleotides, the CDR3 is TGTGCCAGTTCCTCGGCGGGAAAAGATCAGCCCCAGCATTTT. It is translated as CASSSAGKDQPQHF. This rearrangement joins TRBV18 to TRBJ1-5; the D is unclear. V lost 9 bases and J 5 bases, leaving 17 bases between the germline ends. The CDR3 has 14 amino acids. CDR1 is KGHSH, CDR2 LQKENI, per germline.

This sequence joins TRBV4-1 and TRBJ2-1; 8 bases fit TRBD2. V shed 1 base, J shed 0 bases, and the junction held 2 bases outside the gene matches. Germline values: CDR1 MGHRA, CDR2 YSYEKL. The CDR3 covers 16 residues. CDR3 bases: TGCGCCAGCAGCCAAGCGGGGGGGGGCTCCTACAATGAGCAGTTCTTC. It encodes CASSQAGGGSYNEQFF.

The rearrangement joins TRBV29-1 to TRBJ1-1; TRBD1 matches at 12 bases. The CDR3 spans 14 residues. The J segment lost 5 bases and the V segment lost 6 bases, leaving 7 bases of the junction unmatched. Germline values: CDR1 SQVTM, CDR2 ANQGSEA. In nucleotides, the CDR3 is TGCAGCGTGGAGCCGGGACAGGGGGCTACTGAAGCTTTCTTT. It yields the protein CSVEPGQGATEAFF.

J is TRBJ2-2 and V is TRBV6-5; tentatively, D is TRBD2 (5 bases). The CDR3 spans 15 residues. Germline V CDR1 and CDR2: MNHEY, SVGAGI. V shed 6 bases and J shed 4 bases, with 15 bases lying between them. The CDR3 DNA sequence: TGTGCCAGCAGGTACCGGGATCGCACCACCGGGGAGCTGTTTTTT. Its translation is CASRYRDRTTGELFF.

This sequence joins TRBV19 and TRBJ1-2; TRBD1 matches 7 bases. The ends lost 4 bases at V and 2 bases at J; junction bases unmatched: 1. The CDR3 loop spans 13 amino acids. Germline CDR1 and CDR2: LNHDA and SQIVND (reference sequence). The CDR3 bases are TGTGCCAGTAGTACGACAGGGAACTATGGCTACACCTTC. This translates into CASSTTGNYGYTF.